This T cell receptor (beta chain) was sequenced during a study of beta chain features in type 1 diabetes. Isolated RNA was reverse transcribed in full, so expressed TCRB transcripts were sequenced. Libraries were prepared by immunoSEQ multiplex PCR; TCRdb keeps only in-frame clonotypes and omits some of them. The sample records hundreds of thousands of clones, around 65% being singletons. The V segment lost 5 bases and the J segment 3 bases; nucleotides outside the gene matches: 6. Germline V lookup: CDR1 SGHAT, CDR2 FQNNGV. The CDR3 has 14 residues. Each of the CD4+ naive, central memory, regulatory and stem cell-like memory populations was sorted via CD45RO/CCR7/CD25/CD127/CD95/CD27.

This receptor was obtained from a man aged 30 to 45 in good health. Material for sequencing was naive CD4+ T cells from blood. This chain joins TRBV11-2 and TRBJ2-5; 7 bases line up with TRBD1. The CDR3 is CASSITGAEETQYF. In DNA form, the CDR3 reads TGTGCCAGCAGCATTACAGGGGCCGAAGAGACCCAGTACTTC.